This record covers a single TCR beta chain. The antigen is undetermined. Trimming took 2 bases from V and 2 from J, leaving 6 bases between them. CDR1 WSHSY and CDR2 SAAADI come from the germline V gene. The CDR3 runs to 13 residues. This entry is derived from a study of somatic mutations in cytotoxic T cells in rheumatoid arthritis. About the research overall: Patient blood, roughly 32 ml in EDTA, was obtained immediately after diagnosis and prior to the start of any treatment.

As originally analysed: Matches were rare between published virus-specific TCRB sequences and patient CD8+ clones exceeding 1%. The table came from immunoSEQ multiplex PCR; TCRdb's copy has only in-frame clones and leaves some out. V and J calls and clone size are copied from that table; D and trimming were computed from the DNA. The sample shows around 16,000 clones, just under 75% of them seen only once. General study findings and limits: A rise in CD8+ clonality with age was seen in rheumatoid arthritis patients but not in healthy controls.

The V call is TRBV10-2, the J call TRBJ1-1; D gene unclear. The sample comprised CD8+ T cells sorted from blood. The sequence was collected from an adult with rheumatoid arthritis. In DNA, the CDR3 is TGCGCCAGCAGTGAGAATCCCAACACTGAAGCTTTCTTT. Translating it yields CASSENPNTEAFF.